Described below is a single TCR beta chain sequence and its context. The data were obtained in a study of blood T cell repertoires in COVID-19. Germline V CDR1 and CDR2: SGHRS, YFSETQ. There are 15 residues in the CDR3. The V gene end was trimmed by 0 bases and the J gene end by 5 bases; junction bases not matched to a gene: 5. The data were produced by immunoSEQ multiplex PCR, yet TCRdb's version contains in-frame clones alone and is incomplete. In the table there are 60,000 to 70,000 clones, approximately 83% of which are singletons. The sample taken for sequencing was peripheral blood. This clonotype was obtained from a man of 80 years or more with acute or convalescent COVID-19. The chain has TRBV5-1 and TRBJ1-5; TRBD1 agrees at 7 bases. In DNA, the CDR3 is TGCGCCAGCAGCTTGGGTGGGACAGCGTATCAGCCCCAGCATTTT. Translation gives CASSLGGTAYQPQHF.